A selection of T cell receptor beta chains follows, all from one sample in a study of control samples from healthy donors and cancer patients. The repertoire was sequenced with immunoSEQ multiplex PCR; TCRdb's copy has only in-frame clones and lacks some. The table lists over 150,000 clones, nearly 96% of them singletons, with under 1.2% in the top ten. The sequencing sample was made of blood. The receptors come from a woman aged 25-40 years in good health. The conserved cysteine and the conserved F or W are not part of the CDR3 here. A D gene is named only where the DNA matches it firmly.

TRBD1,TRBV18,ASSPQGAFGYT
TRBD1,TRBV5-6,ASSLGGGQPQH
TRBD2,TRBV19,ASSDMVAGGRSSYNEQF
.,TRBV28,ASSPPGGHGYT
TRBD2,TRBV11-3,ASSPFSGGEQF
.,TRBV9,ASSPRGSGREKLF
.,TRBV27,ASSRDSGANVLT
.,TRBV7-6,ASSLTESSYNSPLH
.,TRBV27,ASSLGKGYIEQF
TRBD1,TRBV3-1/TRBV3-2,ASSRGTDSYEQY
.,TRBV2,ASSWTPNQPQH
TRBD2,TRBV3-1/TRBV3-2,ASSAGAGGTDTQY
.,TRBV7-2,ASSFQSLPRYEQY
TRBD1,TRBV25-1,ASSDAPGTGITEQY
.,TRBV19,ASSHGTNSNQPQH